The 20 T cell receptor beta chains given below trace back to one sample, sequenced in a study of blood T cell repertoires in COVID-19. Libraries were prepared by immunoSEQ multiplex PCR; TCRdb keeps only in-frame clonotypes and omits some of them. The sample includes around 250,000 clones, nearly 90% seen only once; the top ten take approximately 2.3%. The sequencing input was peripheral blood. These receptors were obtained from a woman aged 60 to 75 with COVID-19, enrolled during active disease.

The chain employs TRBV30 and TRBJ1-5; D remains ambiguous. The CDR3 extends over 13 amino acids. Trimming took off 0 bases at V and 4 bases at J, with 7 bases between the two ends. The V gene's germline CDR1 is GTSNPN and CDR2 SVGIG (reference sequence). The CDR3 loop is CAWSVRGNQPQHF. The DNA for the CDR3 is TGTGCCTGGAGTGTGCGGGGAAATCAGCCCCAGCATTTT.

This sequence joins TRBV2 and TRBJ2-7; no clear D gene. The CDR3 is made up of 14 amino acids. Trimming took off 5 bases at V and 0 bases at J, with 11 bases between the two ends. Germline CDR1 SNHLY, CDR2 FYNNEI. This chain's CDR3 is CASSRSLNSYEQYF. The CDR3 coding sequence is TGTGCCAGCAGTCGTAGCTTAAACTCCTACGAGCAGTACTTC. Full variable domain (remainder filled in from reference TRBV2 and TRBJ2-7): EPEVTQTPSHQVTQMGQEVILRCVPISNHLYFYWYRQILGQKVEFLVSFYNNEISEKSEIFDDQFSVERPDGSNFTLKIRSTKLEDSAMYFCASSRSLNSYEQYFGPGTRLTVT.

The chain recombines TRBV5-1 with TRBJ2-7, with TRBD2 matching 8 bases. V was clipped by 4 bases and J by 3 bases; unmatched bases: 3. The V gene's germline CDR1 is SGHRS and CDR2 YFSETQ. This CDR3 is built from 13 residues. The CDR3 loop reads CASSPSGGYEQYF. DNA for the CDR3: TGCGCCAGCAGCCCCAGCGGGGGCTACGAGCAGTACTTC.

The chain has TRBV6-2 or TRBV6-3 and TRBJ1-1; the match to TRBD1 covers 9 bases. The CDR3 runs 18 residues. Per the germline V gene, CDR1 is MNHEY and CDR2 is SVGEGT. The trim removed 7 bases at V and 8 bases at J, leaving 23 bases unmatched. The CDR3 nucleotides are TGTGCCAGCACCCCACCTCCTTTGGGACAGGGAACAACCAACGAAGCTTTCTTT. Translated: CASTPPPLGQGTTNEAFF.

The chain recombines TRBV4-3 with TRBJ1-1, with TRBD1 matching over 12 bases. Germline-derived CDR1 and CDR2 are LGHNA and YSLEER. Unmatched junction bases numbered 3, after V lost 1 base and J lost 6 bases. CDR3 size: 15 residues. For the CDR3, the DNA is TGCGCCAGCAGCCAAGCCGGGACAGGGGGCTCTGAAGCTTTCTTT. Residues: CASSQAGTGGSEAFF.

For the CDR3, the DNA is TGTGCCAGCAGTCCAGAAAAGGGGGTTCATGGCTACACCTTC. Its protein product is CASSPEKGVHGYTF. The chain links TRBV2 to TRBJ1-2; D perhaps matches TRBD1 (6 bases). Germline CDR1 is SNHLY and CDR2 is FYNNEI. The CDR3 runs to 14 residues. Trimming shortened V by 5 bases and J by 6 bases, and 16 bases separated the two germline ends. The full variable domain, with the rest looked up from reference TRBV2 and TRBJ1-2, is EPEVTQTPSHQVTQMGQEVILRCVPISNHLYFYWYRQILGQKVEFLVSFYNNEISEKSEIFDDQFSVERPDGSNFTLKIRSTKLEDSAMYFCASSPEKGVHGYTFGSGTRLTVV.

The chain combines TRBV10-3 with TRBJ1-1; 10 bases match TRBD1. Germline V lookup: CDR1 ENHRY, CDR2 SYGVKD. The CDR3 loop spans 15 amino acids. The ends lost 6 bases at V and 3 bases at J; junction bases unmatched: 7. The CDR3 here is CAISTLTGGDTEAFF. The CDR3 region has the DNA TGTGCCATCAGCACTCTGACAGGGGGCGACACTGAAGCTTTCTTT.

The V gene is TRBV19, the J gene TRBJ1-1; D gene uncertain. The germline V gene encodes CDR1 LNHDA and CDR2 SQIVND (reference sequence). This CDR3 comprises 12 residues. Trimming removed 6 bases from V and 7 bases from J, with 12 bases in between. The DNA for the CDR3 is TGTGCCAGTAGGATCGGGGTTGGTGAAGCTTTCTTT. Its translation: CASRIGVGEAFF. Together with reference TRBV19 and TRBJ1-1, the CDR3 gives the full variable domain: DGGITQSPKYLFRKEGQNVTLSCEQNLNHDAMYWYRQDPGQGLRLIYYSQIVNDFQKGDIAEGYSVSREKKESFPLTVTSAQKNPTAFYLCASRIGVGEAFFGQGTRLTVV.

CDR3 sequence: CASSEYRAVPKLYEQYF. CDR3 DNA sequence: TGCGCCAGCAGTGAGTACAGGGCCGTCCCCAAACTCTACGAGCAGTACTTC. The chain employs TRBV10-1 and TRBJ2-7; weak D call: TRBD1 (6 bases). In germline, CDR1 is WNHNN, CDR2 SYGVQD (reference sequence). This CDR3 region has 17 residues. The V end was cut by 1 base, the J end by 3 bases, with 19 bases between.

The rearrangement joins TRBV10-3 to TRBJ2-3; possible D gene TRBD1, 6 bases. Germline assignment: CDR1 ENHRY and CDR2 SYGVKD. CDR3 length: 15 residues. Trimming removed 4 bases at V and 0 bases at J, with 11 bases between. The CDR3 DNA follows: TGTGCCATCAGTGGGGGGCAGGTTAGCACAGATACGCAGTATTTT. The encoded protein is CAISGGQVSTDTQYF.

The V gene is TRBV27, the J gene TRBJ2-2; D remains ambiguous. The V gene lost 6 bases and the J gene lost 2 bases, with 7 bases spanning the gap. Germline values: CDR1 MNHEY, CDR2 SMNVEV (reference sequence). This CDR3 has 13 residues. CDR3 loop: CASRGPNTGELFF. As DNA, the CDR3 is TGTGCCAGCAGGGGCCCAAACACCGGGGAGCTGTTTTTT.

The gene calls are TRBV6-2 or TRBV6-3 and TRBJ1-2, with TRBD1 matching over 8 bases. Germline values: CDR1 MNHEY, CDR2 SVGEGT. J was trimmed by 4 bases and V by 6 bases; bases with no gene match: 7. This CDR3 is built from 14 residues. The CDR3 here is CASSRDRGGYGYTF. The DNA for the CDR3 is TGTGCCAGCAGCCGAGACAGGGGAGGCTATGGCTACACCTTC.

This sequence joins TRBV28 and TRBJ1-3, with a possible D match to TRBD1 (6 bases). This CDR3 comprises 15 residues. Germline CDR1 and CDR2: MDHEN and SYDVKM. V lost 2 bases, J lost 8 bases, and 16 bases lay in between. The CDR3 nucleotides are TGTGCCAGCAGTTTAATCACGGGGGGCTCGCACACCATATATTTT. It encodes CASSLITGGSHTIYF.

This clone was seen just once. This chain uses TRBV10-1 with TRBJ1-5, with D maybe TRBD1 (6 bases). Trimming left V 11 bases short and J 0 bases short, with 17 bases between. This CDR3 has 15 amino acids. Per germline, CDR1 WNHNN and CDR2 SYGVQD (reference sequence). The CDR3 protein is CAPRKGGYSNQPQHF. As DNA, the CDR3 is TGCGCCCCTCGGAAGGGGGGGTATAGCAATCAGCCCCAGCATTTT.

This rearrangement joins TRBV2 to TRBJ1-5, with D possibly being TRBD1 (5 bases). V lost 7 bases to trimming and J lost 0 bases, with 13 bases between them. The CDR3 contains 15 residues. Per the germline V gene, CDR1 is SNHLY and CDR2 is FYNNEI. The CDR3 bases are TGTGCCAGCATGGTGGGGGGATATAGCAATCAGCCCCAGCATTTT. Its translation: CASMVGGYSNQPQHF.

Worth noting for this clone: One end of the junction fails to match germline, which may point to a read error. At the DNA level, this CDR3 is encoded by other sequences in the same sample as well. This chain's CDR3 is CASSLGGQDNEKLFF. DNA for the CDR3: TGCGCCAGCAGCTTGGGAGGACAGGATAATGAAAAATTGTTTTTT. This chain uses TRBV5-1 with TRBJ1-4, with 7 bases that match TRBD1. Per germline, CDR1 SGHRS and CDR2 YFSETQ. The length of the CDR3 is 15 residues.

The rearrangement links TRBV30 to TRBJ2-7, with 8 positions matching TRBD2. Losses at the gene ends were 3 bases for V and 4 bases for J; bases not matched to a gene: 11. Germline V gene sequence: CDR1 GTSNPN, CDR2 SVGIG (reference sequence). The CDR3 loop spans 15 amino acids. The CDR3 DNA follows: TGTGCCTGGAGAGGGCTTAGCGGGGCGGTATACGAGCAGTACTTC. This translates into CAWRGLSGAVYEQYF.

The CDR3 sequence is CASSPGTGASGYTF. Written as DNA, the CDR3 is TGTGCCAGCTCACCCGGGACAGGGGCCTCTGGCTACACCTTC. The rearrangement uses TRBV18 and TRBJ1-2, with 10 positions matching TRBD1. V shed 3 bases, J shed 7 bases, and the junction held 5 bases outside the gene matches. The CDR3 loop spans 14 amino acids. Germline CDR1 reads KGHSH; CDR2 reads LQKENI.

V and J are TRBV30 and TRBJ1-1; D not resolved. The germline gives CDR1 GTSNPN, CDR2 SVGIG (reference sequence). There are 13 residues in the CDR3. Trimming left V 4 bases short and J 4 bases short, with 13 bases between. CDR3 in amino acids: CAWIRLAGTEAFF. Written as DNA, the CDR3 is TGTGCCTGGATCCGACTCGCTGGCACTGAAGCTTTCTTT.

CDR3 nucleotides: TGTGCCAGCAGGCCGACAGGGGGGGTTCCCCACGAGCAGTACTTC. Its protein is CASRPTGGVPHEQYF. J is TRBJ2-7 and V is TRBV7-2; the match to TRBD1 covers 9 bases. There are 15 residues in the CDR3. J gave up 5 bases and V 6 bases, and 11 bases lay outside the gene matches. The V gene's germline CDR1 is SGHTA and CDR2 FQGNSA.